This T cell receptor beta chain was captured in a study of cytomegalovirus exposure and HLA in healthy donors. Study background: Within an early data release were about 85 million unique TCRs drawn from HLA-typed donors. General observations from the study: Overall, under 200 TCR beta chains were annotated as cytomegalovirus-associated. Certain indistinguishable V segments, among them TRBV6-2 and TRBV6-3, were excluded.

The V gene end was trimmed by 5 bases and the J gene end by 0 bases; junction bases not matched to a gene: 1. CDR3 length: 15 amino acids. Germline CDR1 LNHDA, CDR2 SQIVND (reference sequence). In the PCR, 60 Vbeta and 13 Jbeta primers were used. Some clones are missing from TCRdb's copy, which holds only in-frame ones; the method was immunoSEQ multiplex PCR. The table lists about 160,000 clones, 60% to 80% of them singletons. Notes on this clone: What it binds is not known.

The sequence derives from a woman in her 50s in good health and CMV-seropositive. The genes are TRBV19 and TRBJ1-1; 12 bases fit TRBD1. Sequenced sample: PBMCs. The CDR3 nucleotides read TGTGCCAGTAGTCGGGACAGGGGGCTGAACACTGAAGCTTTCTTT. Its protein is CASSRDRGLNTEAFF.